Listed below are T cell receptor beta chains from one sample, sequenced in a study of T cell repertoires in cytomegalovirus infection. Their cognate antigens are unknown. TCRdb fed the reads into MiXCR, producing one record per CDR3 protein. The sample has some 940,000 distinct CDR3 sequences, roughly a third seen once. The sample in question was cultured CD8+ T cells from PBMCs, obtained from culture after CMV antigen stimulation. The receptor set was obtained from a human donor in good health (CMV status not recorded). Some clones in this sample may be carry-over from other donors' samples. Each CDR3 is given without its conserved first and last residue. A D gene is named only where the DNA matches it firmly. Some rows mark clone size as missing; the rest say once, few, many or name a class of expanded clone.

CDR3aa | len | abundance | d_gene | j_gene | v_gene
ASSSTINEETQY | 12 | - | - | TRBJ2-5 | TRBV7-9
ATSVGGANVLT | 11 | few | - | TRBJ2-6 | TRBV24-1
ASKTGTGHTGELF | 13 | many | TRBD1 | TRBJ2-2 | TRBV28
ASSLEVGAGATQETQY | 16 | few | TRBD2 | TRBJ2-5 | TRBV5-5
ASSYIIQELKAF | 12 | many | - | TRBJ1-1 | TRBV6-2/TRBV6-3
ASSLGRYAKSPLH | 13 | - | - | TRBJ1-6 | TRBV19
ASSHLTVYTEAF | 12 | few | - | TRBJ1-1 | TRBV6-1
ASSYNPGTPGAEAF | 14 | few | - | TRBJ1-1 | TRBV6-5
ASSQDRRGSGGNRSGANVLT | 20 | - | - | TRBJ2-6 | TRBV3-1
ASGFQGGNTGELF | 13 | once | - | TRBJ2-2 | TRBV12-5
ASSASEAPGRNEQF | 14 | - | - | TRBJ2-1 | TRBV7-7
ARDREHGELF | 10 | few | TRBD1 | TRBJ2-2 | TRBV19
ASGAVSNQPQH | 11 | - | - | TRBJ1-5 | TRBV6-1
ASSLFREGETQY | 12 | - | - | TRBJ2-5 | TRBV5-1
ASSLARHRETQY | 12 | many | - | TRBJ2-5 | TRBV7-9
ASSYVGQPDTQY | 12 | - | - | TRBJ2-3 | TRBV6-6
ASSLHPGGPGDTQY | 14 | many | TRBD2 | TRBJ2-3 | TRBV7-2
ASSAGSPLH | 9 | - | - | TRBJ1-6 | TRBV19
ASTRGQITGELF | 12 | few | TRBD1 | TRBJ2-2 | TRBV6-2/TRBV6-3
ASSYRLTGRLDNEQF | 15 | - | - | TRBJ2-1 | TRBV6-5
SADREGYT | 8 | few | - | TRBJ1-2 | TRBV20-1
ATWQGGGNQPQH | 12 | - | - | TRBJ1-5 | TRBV7-9